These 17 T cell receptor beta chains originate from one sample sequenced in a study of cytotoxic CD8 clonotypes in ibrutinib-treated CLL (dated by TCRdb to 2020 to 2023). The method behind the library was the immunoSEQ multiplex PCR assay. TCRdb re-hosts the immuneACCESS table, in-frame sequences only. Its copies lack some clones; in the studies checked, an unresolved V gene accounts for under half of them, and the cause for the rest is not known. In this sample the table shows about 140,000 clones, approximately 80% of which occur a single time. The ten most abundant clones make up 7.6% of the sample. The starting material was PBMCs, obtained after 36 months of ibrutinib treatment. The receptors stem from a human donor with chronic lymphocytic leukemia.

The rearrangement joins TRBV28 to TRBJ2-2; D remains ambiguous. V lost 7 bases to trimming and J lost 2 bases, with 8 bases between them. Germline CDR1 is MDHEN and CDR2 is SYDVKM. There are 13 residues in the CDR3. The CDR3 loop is CASKWGNTGELFF. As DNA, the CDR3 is TGTGCCAGCAAGTGGGGAAACACCGGGGAGCTGTTTTTT.

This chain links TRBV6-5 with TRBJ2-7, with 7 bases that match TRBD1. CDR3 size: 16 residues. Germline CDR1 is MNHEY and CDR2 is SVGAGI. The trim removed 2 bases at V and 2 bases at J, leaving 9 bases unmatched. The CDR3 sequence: CASSYLGTASAYEQYF. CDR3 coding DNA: TGTGCCAGCAGTTACCTTGGGACAGCCTCTGCCTACGAGCAGTACTTC.

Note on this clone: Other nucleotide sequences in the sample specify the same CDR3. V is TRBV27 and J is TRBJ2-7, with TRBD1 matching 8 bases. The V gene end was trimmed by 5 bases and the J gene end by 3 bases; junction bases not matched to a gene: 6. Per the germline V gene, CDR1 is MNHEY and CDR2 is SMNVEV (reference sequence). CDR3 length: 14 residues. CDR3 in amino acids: CASSPGTGGYEQYF. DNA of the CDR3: TGTGCCAGCAGTCCCGGGACAGGCGGCTACGAGCAGTACTTC.

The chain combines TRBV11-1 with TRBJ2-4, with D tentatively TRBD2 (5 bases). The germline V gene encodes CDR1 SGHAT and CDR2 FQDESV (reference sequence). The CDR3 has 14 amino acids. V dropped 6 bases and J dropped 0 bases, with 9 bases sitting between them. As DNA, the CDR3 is TGTGCCAGCAGATTCAGCGGAGCCAAAAACATTCAGTACTTC. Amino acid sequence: CASRFSGAKNIQYF.

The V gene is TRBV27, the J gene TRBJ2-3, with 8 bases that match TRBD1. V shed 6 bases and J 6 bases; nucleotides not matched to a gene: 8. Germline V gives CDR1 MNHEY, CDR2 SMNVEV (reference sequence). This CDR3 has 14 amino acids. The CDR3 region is CASRRGQVLDTQYF. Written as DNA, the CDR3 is TGTGCCAGCAGACGGGGACAGGTTTTGGATACGCAGTATTTT.

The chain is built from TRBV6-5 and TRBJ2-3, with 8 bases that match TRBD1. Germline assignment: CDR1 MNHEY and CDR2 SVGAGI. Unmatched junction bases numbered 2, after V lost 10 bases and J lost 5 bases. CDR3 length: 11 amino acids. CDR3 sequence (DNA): TGTGCCACCGGACAGGGAGATACGCAGTATTTT. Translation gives CATGQGDTQYF.

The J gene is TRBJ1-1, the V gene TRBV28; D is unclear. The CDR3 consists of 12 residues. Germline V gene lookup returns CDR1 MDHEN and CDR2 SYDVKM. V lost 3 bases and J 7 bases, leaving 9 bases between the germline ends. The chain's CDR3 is CASSFVPSEAFF. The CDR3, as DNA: TGTGCCAGCAGTTTCGTGCCAAGTGAAGCTTTCTTT.

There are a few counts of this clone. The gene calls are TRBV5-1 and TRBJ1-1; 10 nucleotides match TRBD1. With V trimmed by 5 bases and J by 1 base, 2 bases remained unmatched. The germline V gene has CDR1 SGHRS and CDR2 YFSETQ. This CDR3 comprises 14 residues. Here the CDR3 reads CASRDRGPNTEAFF. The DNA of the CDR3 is TGCGCCAGCAGAGACAGGGGGCCGAACACTGAAGCTTTCTTT.

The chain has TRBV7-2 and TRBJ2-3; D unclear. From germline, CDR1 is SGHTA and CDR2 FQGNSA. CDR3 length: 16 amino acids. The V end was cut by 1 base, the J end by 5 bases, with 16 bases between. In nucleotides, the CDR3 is TGTGCCAGCAGCTTAGTTTCCCCTGGACGTATAGATACGCAGTATTTT. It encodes CASSLVSPGRIDTQYF.

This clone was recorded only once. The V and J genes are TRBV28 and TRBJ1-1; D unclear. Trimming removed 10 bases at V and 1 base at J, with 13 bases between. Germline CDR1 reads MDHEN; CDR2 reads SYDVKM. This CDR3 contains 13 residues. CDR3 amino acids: CAILGGRNTEAFF. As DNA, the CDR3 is TGTGCCATCCTGGGAGGGCGGAACACTGAAGCTTTCTTT.

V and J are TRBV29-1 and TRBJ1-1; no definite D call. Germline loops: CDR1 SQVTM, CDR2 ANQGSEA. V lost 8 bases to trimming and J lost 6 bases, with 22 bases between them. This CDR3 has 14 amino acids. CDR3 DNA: TGCAGCTCACGAATTGAAGGGTCCTTCGCTGAAGCTTTCTTT. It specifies CSSRIEGSFAEAFF.

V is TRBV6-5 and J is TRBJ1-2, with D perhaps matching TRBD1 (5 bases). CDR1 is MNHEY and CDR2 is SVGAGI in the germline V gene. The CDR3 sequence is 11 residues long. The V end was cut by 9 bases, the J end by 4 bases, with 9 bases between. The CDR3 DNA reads TGTGCCAGTTACCAGGGCTATGGCTACACCTTC. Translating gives CASYQGYGYTF.

CDR3 sequence: CASSPLRGVDEQYF. As DNA, the CDR3 is TGTGCCAGCTCACCACTCAGGGGGGTTGACGAGCAGTACTTC. This chain uses TRBV18 with TRBJ2-7, with D perhaps TRBD1 (7 bases). There are 14 residues in the CDR3. Germline values: CDR1 KGHSH, CDR2 LQKENI. The germline V and J ends were trimmed by 1 base and 5 bases, with 12 bases remaining between them.

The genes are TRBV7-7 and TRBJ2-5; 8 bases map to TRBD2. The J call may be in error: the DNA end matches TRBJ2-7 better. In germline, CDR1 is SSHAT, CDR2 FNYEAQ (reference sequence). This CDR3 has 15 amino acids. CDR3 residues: CASSLPTGGPGEQYF. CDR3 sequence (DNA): TGTGCCAGCAGCTTACCTACGGGAGGGCCGGGCGAGCAGTACTTC.

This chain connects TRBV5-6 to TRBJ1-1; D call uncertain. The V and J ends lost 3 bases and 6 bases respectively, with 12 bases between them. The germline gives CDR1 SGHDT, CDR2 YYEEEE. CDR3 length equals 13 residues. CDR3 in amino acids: CASSSVGVSEAFF. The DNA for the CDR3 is TGTGCCAGCAGCTCCGTCGGAGTTTCTGAAGCTTTCTTT.

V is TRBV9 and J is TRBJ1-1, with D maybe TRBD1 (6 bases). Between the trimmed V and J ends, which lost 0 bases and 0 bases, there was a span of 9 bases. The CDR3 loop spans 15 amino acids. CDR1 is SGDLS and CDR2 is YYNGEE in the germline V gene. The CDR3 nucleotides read TGTGCCAGCAGCGTAGCGGACAGAGTGAACACTGAAGCTTTCTTT. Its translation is CASSVADRVNTEAFF.

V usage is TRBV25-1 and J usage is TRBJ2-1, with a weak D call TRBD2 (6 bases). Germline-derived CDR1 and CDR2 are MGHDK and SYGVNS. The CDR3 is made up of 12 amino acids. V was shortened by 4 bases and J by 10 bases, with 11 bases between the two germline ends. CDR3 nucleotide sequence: TGTGCCAGCAGTGTGACGGGGAGGGAGCAGTTCTTC. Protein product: CASSVTGREQFF.